This T cell receptor (beta chain) derives from a study of blood T cells in healthy people across ages. Study-level findings and limits: Age brought a roughly linear fall in TCR beta diversity measured per million T cells.

Next came a second PCR, run for about 7 to 12 cycles, which used a sample-barcoded 5' primer along with a J-beta primer mix. MiXCR, applied by TCRdb to the 5' RACE reads, yields one record per CDR3 protein. Of about 1,400,000 distinct CDR3 sequences listed, approximately 38% were seen once; the top ten hold 7.9%. This clonotype was picked up a small number of times. Its matching antigen is unknown. The germline gives CDR1 MRHNA, CDR2 SNTAGT. J gave up 5 bases and V 3 bases, and 7 bases lay outside the gene matches. This CDR3 is built from 15 residues. Donors each provided roughly 10 milliliters of peripheral blood. There were at least 5 micrograms of total RNA extracted from every sample.

This TCR came from a young woman in good health. Sequencing was performed on blood. The chain has TRBV6-4 and TRBJ2-5, with 9 bases matching TRBD2. The CDR3 DNA follows: TGTGCCAGCAGTGAGACGTGGCTAGCGGGGGAGACCCAGTACTTC. Translating it yields CASSETWLAGETQYF.